Each of the 5 T cell receptor beta chains below was sequenced from the same sample in a study of cytomegalovirus exposure and HLA in healthy donors. It was with 60 Vbeta and 13 Jbeta primers that the PCR ran. TCRdb's copy holds only in-frame clones and misses some; the assay was immunoSEQ multiplex PCR. The table includes roughly 150,000 clones, 76% detected once. The sequencing sample was made of PBMCs. The origin of the receptors is a male donor in good health and CMV-seronegative.

J is TRBJ2-3 and V is TRBV5-1; 7 bases agree with TRBD1. Germline V gene sequence: CDR1 SGHRS, CDR2 YFSETQ. The length of the CDR3 is 15 residues. The V gene end was trimmed by 5 bases and the J gene end by 0 bases; junction bases not matched to a gene: 6. This CDR3 is CASRRQGDSTDTQYF. CDR3 coding DNA: TGCGCCAGCAGGCGACAGGGTGACAGCACAGATACGCAGTATTTT. The full variable domain, in which reference TRBV5-1 and TRBJ2-3 provide the parts outside the CDR3, is KAGVTQTPRYLIKTRGQQVTLSCSPISGHRSVSWYQQTPGQGLQFLFEYFSETQRNKGNFPGRFSGRQFSNSRSEMNVSTLELGDSALYLCASRRQGDSTDTQYFGPGTRLTVL.

The chain is built from TRBV19 and TRBJ1-2; D gene ambiguous. The germline V gene encodes CDR1 LNHDA and CDR2 SQIVND (reference sequence). The V end was cut by 5 bases, the J end by 8 bases, with 18 bases between. The length of the CDR3 is 14 residues. CDR3 amino acids: CASSVSSGSPGYTF. The DNA of the CDR3 is TGTGCCAGTAGTGTAAGCTCGGGGAGTCCGGGCTACACCTTC.

For the CDR3, the DNA is TGTGCCAGCAGCTTAACGGGGCTAGCGGGGGCTCTTAGCTCCTACAATGAGCAGTTCTTC. It encodes CASSLTGLAGALSSYNEQFF. The chain employs TRBV7-3 and TRBJ2-1, with TRBD2 matching over 10 bases. V was clipped by 0 bases and J by 0 bases; unmatched bases: 11. This CDR3 comprises 20 residues. Per germline, CDR1 SGHTA and CDR2 FQGTGA.

The genes are TRBV2 and TRBJ2-5, with 7 bases that match TRBD2. The J call is in doubt because the DNA end fits TRBJ2-7 better. Germline CDR1 SNHLY, CDR2 FYNNEI. This CDR3 spans 16 amino acids. In DNA, the CDR3 is TGTGCCAGCACCGACCCTACAGGTCTCGGGAGGTACGAGCAGTACTTC. Protein sequence: CASTDPTGLGRYEQYF.

The genes are TRBV27 and TRBJ2-4; D is perhaps TRBD2 (5 bases). Germline CDR1 reads MNHEY; CDR2 reads SMNVEV (reference sequence). V was clipped by 2 bases and J by 0 bases, with 11 bases between them. The CDR3 is made up of 16 amino acids. The CDR3 is CASSLREHLAKNIQYF. CDR3 in DNA: TGTGCCAGCAGTTTACGGGAACATTTAGCCAAAAACATTCAGTACTTC.